This T cell receptor (beta chain) is drawn from a study of cytomegalovirus exposure and HLA in healthy donors. Study outcomes and limitations: In a later analysis, parvovirus B19, influenza, CMV and Epstein-Barr virus appeared linked to several top co-occurrence clusters.

The study ran its PCR with 60 Vbeta and 13 Jbeta primers. TCRdb's table, derived via immunoSEQ multiplex PCR, lists solely in-frame clones and lacks some. Altogether 130,000 to 150,000 clones are present, around 83% being singletons, with the ten largest covering more than 4%. With V trimmed by 1 base and J by 10 bases, 6 bases remained unmatched. There are 15 residues in the CDR3. The germline CDR1 and CDR2 sequences are SEHNR and FQNEAQ (reference sequence). This clone was found once. Antigen: not known. The sample consisted of PBMCs. V gene TRBV7-9 combines with J gene TRBJ1-6; 8 bases are shared with TRBD1. This clonotype originated in a middle-aged man in good health and CMV-seropositive. Written as DNA, the CDR3 is TGTGCCAGCAGCTTAGGGGACAGGTTTATGTCACCCCTCCACTTT. Protein product: CASSLGDRFMSPLHF.